The 21 T cell receptor beta chains below come from one sample, sequenced in a study of T-cell memory formation after mild COVID-19. One entry per CDR3 protein, called by TCRdb with MiXCR from the 5' RACE reads. The data show approximately 100,000 distinct CDR3 sequences, 9.5% to 15% seen once. The sequenced material came from PBMCs or a T cell subset sorted from them (not recorded which). The source of these receptors is an adult woman who had mild COVID-19 (a few samples of this study predate the infection). Cell type and time point are not known.

CDR3 loop: CASSLEGLALGTDTQYF. CDR3 in DNA: TGTGCCAGCAGCTTAGAGGGACTAGCTTTAGGCACAGATACGCAGTATTTT. This sequence joins TRBV7-2 and TRBJ2-3, with TRBD2 identical over 9 bases. The V and J ends lost 1 base and 1 base, in that order; junction bases with no gene match: 6. Germline CDR1 SGHTA, CDR2 FQGNSA. CDR3 length equals 17 residues.

J is TRBJ2-3 and V is TRBV11-2; either TRBD1 or TRBD2 may fit D (6 bases each). The CDR3 length is 15 residues. Germline V gives CDR1 SGHAT, CDR2 FQNNGV. V lost 1 base and J lost 2, with 10 bases in between. Written as DNA, the CDR3 is TGTGCCAGCAGCTTAGTTCGGGGGCCCACAGATACGCAGTATTTT. Its protein is CASSLVRGPTDTQYF.

The genes are TRBV7-9 and TRBJ2-1, with 11 bases lining up with TRBD1. This CDR3 has 17 amino acids. CDR1 is SEHNR, CDR2 FQNEAQ, per germline (reference sequence). J gave up 6 bases and V 5 bases, and 12 bases lay outside the gene matches. This CDR3 reads CASSQGSGTGGSNEQFF. In DNA form, the CDR3 reads TGTGCCAGCAGCCAGGGGTCCGGGACAGGGGGGTCCAATGAGCAGTTCTTC.

This clonotype was counted at least ten times. The J gene is TRBJ2-7, the V gene TRBV10-3; D not certain. Germline assignment: CDR1 ENHRY and CDR2 SYGVKD. This CDR3 contains 16 residues. The V gene lost 2 bases and the J gene lost 3 bases, with 17 bases spanning the gap. CDR3 coding DNA: TGTGCCATCAGTGAGGGTAGGTCCACACCACTCTACGAGCAGTACTTC. Translating gives CAISEGRSTPLYEQYF.

This clonotype was counted a few times. V is TRBV5-6 and J is TRBJ2-1; D call uncertain. From germline, CDR1 is SGHDT and CDR2 YYEEEE. The ends were cut back, 2 bases at V and 7 bases at J, with 7 bases in the middle. The CDR3 length is 12 residues. CDR3 sequence reads: CASSFMWNEQFF. CDR3 bases: TGTGCCAGCAGCTTCATGTGGAATGAGCAGTTCTTC.

The chain couples TRBV6-6 to TRBJ2-7; no firm D call. The CDR3 is 13 residues long. Germline loops: CDR1 MNHNY, CDR2 SVGAGI (reference sequence). V shed 0 bases and J shed 6 bases, with 9 bases lying between them. CDR3 protein: CASSYSAEPEQYF. CDR3 sequence (DNA): TGTGCCAGCAGTTACTCCGCGGAGCCCGAGCAGTACTTC.

The rearrangement links TRBV7-8 to TRBJ1-1; possible D gene TRBD1, 5 bases. This CDR3 has 15 amino acids. V was cut by 1 base and J by 8 bases, with 17 bases left in between. Germline V gives CDR1 SGHVS, CDR2 FQNEAQ. The CDR3 reads CASSLGLRGGGEAFF. DNA for the CDR3: TGTGCCAGCAGCTTAGGGTTGAGGGGTGGAGGAGAAGCTTTCTTT.

The rearrangement uses TRBV12-3 or TRBV12-4 and TRBJ2-5; perhaps TRBD2 as D (5 bases). Trimming left V 4 bases short and J 7 bases short, with 10 bases between. CDR3 size: 12 residues. The DNA for the CDR3 is TGTGCCAGCAGTTCTCCCAGCGGGACCCAGTACTTC. Translating gives CASSSPSGTQYF.

The sample holds a few counts of this clonotype. The chain combines TRBV4-3 with TRBJ2-1, with 7 bases lining up with TRBD2. Germline-derived CDR1 and CDR2 are LGHNA and YSLEER. The CDR3 consists of 16 residues. With V trimmed by 2 bases and J by 4 bases, 8 bases remained unmatched. CDR3 sequence: CASSQRYSGLYNEQFF. The CDR3 coding sequence is TGCGCCAGCAGCCAACGGTATAGCGGGCTTTACAATGAGCAGTTCTTC.

In its sample, this clonotype was seen a few times. The V gene is TRBV24-1, the J gene TRBJ2-3; D might be TRBD2 (6 bases). CDR3 length: 17 amino acids. V lost 3 bases and J 4 bases, leaving 19 bases between the germline ends. Germline V lookup: CDR1 KGHDR, CDR2 SFDVKD. The CDR3 DNA reads as TGTGCCACCAGTGATCCACGACTAGGGGCGGCCGCAGATACGCAGTATTTT. Its translation: CATSDPRLGAAADTQYF.

This sequence joins TRBV5-8 and TRBJ1-2, with unresolved D. Germline CDR1 SGHTS, CDR2 YDEGEE. The CDR3 consists of 15 residues. Trimming removed 1 base at V and 3 bases at J, with 13 bases between. The CDR3 reads CASSLPLDTYYGYTF. As DNA, the CDR3 is TGTGCCAGCAGCTTGCCTTTAGACACGTACTATGGCTACACCTTC.

This clonotype has more than one count but fewer than ten. The chain carries TRBV9 and TRBJ2-6; the match to TRBD1 covers 7 bases. Germline trimming cut 7 bases from V and 3 bases from J; bases unmatched to any gene: 7. CDR3 length: 15 residues. CDR1 and CDR2 (germline): SGDLS, YYNGEE. Written as DNA, the CDR3 is TGTGCCAGCGGTGAGGGGGCGAGTGGGGCCAACGTCCTGACTTTC. Residues: CASGEGASGANVLTF.

This clonotype was seen a handful of times. The CDR3 region has the DNA TGCAGTGCCCAGGACAGACCACCTAGCACAGATACGCAGTATTTT. As protein: CSAQDRPPSTDTQYF. The chain links TRBV20-1 to TRBJ2-3; possible D gene TRBD1, 6 bases. From germline, CDR1 is DFQATT and CDR2 SNEGSKA (reference sequence). This CDR3 has 15 residues. The V end was cut by 6 bases, the J end by 0 bases, with 16 bases between.

This clonotype was found a few times. DNA of the CDR3: TGTGCCTGGAGTCCGGGGCCCAACACTGAAGCTTTCTTT. This gives the protein CAWSPGPNTEAFF. The V and J genes are TRBV30 and TRBJ1-1; D may be TRBD1 (5 bases). The CDR3 contains 13 residues. The germline gives CDR1 GTSNPN, CDR2 SVGIG (reference sequence). V was clipped by 2 bases and J by 2 bases, with 9 bases between them.

This clonotype came up a few times. V gene TRBV12-3 or TRBV12-4 combines with J gene TRBJ2-2; D gene unclear. CDR3 size: 14 residues. V was pared by 3 bases and J by 5 bases, with 10 bases between. CDR3 sequence (DNA): TGTGCCAGCAGTTTCGGTGCCGGGACCGGGGAGCTGTTTTTT. This codes for CASSFGAGTGELFF.

The genes are TRBV23-1 and TRBJ2-7; no clear D gene. TRBV23-1 has ORF status, its function being uncertain. CDR3 size: 17 residues. The ends were cut back, 6 bases at V and 0 bases at J, with 21 bases in the middle. CDR3 region: CASSHCFVDLSSYEQYF. In DNA, the CDR3 is TGCGCCAGCAGCCATTGCTTCGTTGATTTGAGCTCCTACGAGCAGTACTTC.

The V gene is TRBV12-3 or TRBV12-4, the J gene TRBJ2-3, with 10 nucleotides matching TRBD2. This CDR3 has 14 residues. Trimming cost V 7 bases and J 4 bases; bases outside gene matches: 5. The DNA of the CDR3 is TGTGCCAGCACTAGCGGGAGTTTCGCAGATACGCAGTATTTT. Translation gives CASTSGSFADTQYF.

This clonotype showed up just a few times. This chain connects TRBV7-9 to TRBJ1-2; TRBD1 agrees at 10 bases. V trimming: 3 bases; J trimming: 6 bases; junction bases outside the gene matches: 4. Germline V gives CDR1 SEHNR, CDR2 FQNEAQ (reference sequence). This CDR3 contains 14 residues. CDR3 nucleotide sequence: TGTGCCAGCAGCTTGACAGGGGGCGGCCATGGCTACACCTTC. It yields the protein CASSLTGGGHGYTF.

This clonotype was picked up a small number of times. The chain is built from TRBV20-1 and TRBJ2-3, with D maybe TRBD1 (5 bases). This CDR3 region has 16 residues. V lost 0 bases to trimming and J lost 0 bases, with 13 bases between them. Per the germline V gene, CDR1 is DFQATT and CDR2 is SNEGSKA (reference sequence). This chain's CDR3 is CSARDKGRSSTDTQYF. The CDR3 DNA reads TGCAGTGCTAGAGATAAGGGGCGGTCTAGCACAGATACGCAGTATTTT.

Only a few counts were recorded for this clonotype. The DNA of the CDR3 is TGTGCCAGCAGCTTATCAGGGGGTCTGACCTACAATGAGCAGTTCTTC. Protein: CASSLSGGLTYNEQFF. This chain connects TRBV5-6 to TRBJ2-1; 7 nucleotides match TRBD1. The CDR3 runs to 16 residues. Germline values: CDR1 SGHDT, CDR2 YYEEEE. V lost 2 bases to trimming and J lost 2 bases; unmatched junction nucleotides: 7.

This clonotype has just a few counts. Here the CDR3 omits its conserved ending phenylalanine or tryptophan, so a read error is the likely source. The limits of the CDR3 on the DNA are not certain, so only TCRdb's listed CDR3 is given. The gene calls are TRBV10-3 and TRBJ1-1; whether TRBD1, the table's D call, matches the DNA was not checked. A total of 11 residues make up the CDR3, ends included. Germline assignment: CDR1 ENHRY and CDR2 SYGVKD. The CDR3 loop reads CATIGRGPPLI.